These 10 T cell receptor beta chains share one sample of origin, sequenced in a study of shared clonotypes between healthy human individuals. Produced via immunoSEQ multiplex PCR; TCRdb's table is partial and in-frame only. There are a few million clones in the sample; under 95% occur only once, and more than 0.35% lies in the top ten. The sample consisted of naive CD4+ T cells from PBMCs. Subset denoted: CD45RA+ positively selected. These receptors all stem from a man aged 18 to 29 in good health. Some clones in this sample may be carry-over from other donors' samples.

This clone was detected only once. The J gene is TRBJ2-7, the V gene TRBV6-5; 8 bases fit TRBD1. This CDR3 has 16 amino acids. V was clipped by 2 bases and J by 2 bases; unmatched bases: 8. Germline values: CDR1 MNHEY, CDR2 SVGAGI. The CDR3 loop is CASSYGSAGGPYEQYF. The CDR3 DNA sequence: TGTGCCAGCAGTTACGGTTCGGCAGGGGGCCCCTACGAGCAGTACTTC.

This chain joins TRBV9 and TRBJ2-3; 8 nucleotides agree with TRBD2. Trimming at V came to 4 bases and at J to 1 base, leaving 2 bases not matched to a gene. The germline V gene encodes CDR1 SGDLS and CDR2 YYNGEE. The CDR3 length is 14 residues. The CDR3 reads CASSILAGTDTQYF. CDR3 DNA sequence: TGTGCCAGCAGCATACTAGCGGGCACAGATACGCAGTATTTT.

Comment on this clone: The same CDR3 arises from other DNA sequences in this sample as well. The chain carries TRBV18 and TRBJ2-5; D call uncertain. The V and J ends lost 3 bases and 2 bases respectively, with 7 bases between them. The CDR3 loop spans 13 amino acids. Germline V lookup: CDR1 KGHSH, CDR2 LQKENI. CDR3 protein: CASSPSGQETQYF. The CDR3 DNA follows: TGTGCCAGCTCACCGTCAGGACAAGAGACCCAGTACTTC. Full variable domain (missing parts from reference TRBV18 and TRBJ2-5): NAGVMQNPRHLVRRRGQEARLRCSPMKGHSHVYWYRQLPEEGLKFMVYLQKENIIDESGMPKERFSAEFPKEGPSILRIQQVVRGDSAAYFCASSPSGQETQYFGPGTRLLVL.

This chain uses TRBV28 with TRBJ2-7; D unresolved. With 7 bases removed from V and 1 base from J, the gap between germline ends came to 14 bases. CDR1 is MDHEN and CDR2 is SYDVKM in the germline V gene. The CDR3 spans 14 residues. CDR3 sequence: CASTRRMWSYEQYF. The CDR3 DNA is TGTGCCAGCACCCGCCGCATGTGGTCCTACGAGCAGTACTTC.

The V gene is TRBV4-1, the J gene TRBJ2-2; D call uncertain. This CDR3 region has 17 residues. CDR1 MGHRA and CDR2 YSYEKL come from the germline V gene. Trimming shortened V by 4 bases and J by 1 base, and 16 bases separated the two germline ends. CDR3 sequence reads: CASSPEAYLVNTGELFF. The CDR3 DNA sequence: TGCGCCAGCAGCCCCGAGGCCTATTTGGTGAACACCGGGGAGCTGTTTTTT.

The chain joins TRBV7-2 to TRBJ2-1; D not certain. V was cut by 5 bases and J by 7 bases, with 9 bases left in between. The germline CDR1 and CDR2 sequences are SGHTA and FQGNSA. The CDR3 is 12 residues long. CDR3 protein: CASSHPWNEQFF. The CDR3 nucleotides read TGTGCCAGCAGCCACCCTTGGAATGAGCAGTTCTTC.

The genes are TRBV5-1 and TRBJ2-6, with D unclear. Looked up from germline, CDR1 is SGHRS and CDR2 is YFSETQ. The CDR3 spans 17 residues. Trimming cost V 4 bases and J 0 bases, with 14 bases left between them. CDR3 region: CASSAASLGSGANVLTF. The CDR3 DNA is TGCGCCAGCAGCGCGGCTTCCCTGGGCTCTGGGGCCAACGTCCTGACTTTC.

This chain joins TRBV7-9 and TRBJ1-3; a weak D match, TRBD1 (5 bases). CDR3 length: 18 amino acids. Germline assignment: CDR1 SEHNR and CDR2 FQNEAQ (reference sequence). V was trimmed by 6 bases and J by 1 base, leaving 22 bases between them. This CDR3 reads CASRPPSGGVNSGNTIYF. The CDR3 DNA follows: TGTGCCAGCAGACCCCCCTCCGGGGGGGTTAATTCTGGAAACACCATATATTTT.

This chain joins TRBV28 and TRBJ1-1; D gene unclear. This CDR3 is 13 amino acids long. CDR1 and CDR2 (germline): MDHEN, SYDVKM. Trimming cost V 4 bases and J 6 bases, with 12 bases left between them. CDR3 sequence (DNA): TGTGCCAGCAGTTCGCTGGCCATACCTGAAGCTTTCTTT. This gives the protein CASSSLAIPEAFF.

With regard to this clone: Distinct nucleotide sequences in the sample also encode this CDR3. This sequence joins TRBV5-1 and TRBJ2-3; D remains ambiguous. CDR3 length: 14 amino acids. The germline V gene encodes CDR1 SGHRS and CDR2 YFSETQ. V gave up 3 bases and J gave up 1 base, with 9 bases separating them. CDR3 in amino acids: CASSSTTGTDTQYF. The CDR3 bases are TGCGCCAGCAGCTCAACCACAGGCACAGATACGCAGTATTTT.